These 17 T cell receptor beta chains were sequenced from one sample in a study of cytomegalovirus exposure and HLA in healthy donors. It was with 60 Vbeta and 13 Jbeta primers that the PCR ran. Generated by immunoSEQ multiplex PCR, the TCRdb table keeps only in-frame clones and is missing some. The sample holds under 150,000 clones, approximately 80% seen once. Material: PBMCs. These TCRs come from a middle-aged woman in good health and CMV-seronegative.

A single count supports this clone. J is TRBJ1-4 and V is TRBV28; D may be TRBD1 (5 bases). Trimming cost V 3 bases and J 5 bases, with 10 bases left between them. The CDR3 has 14 residues. The V gene's germline CDR1 is MDHEN and CDR2 SYDVKM. Here the CDR3 DNA reads TGTGCCAGCAGTTTGTCAGGGCTCAATGAAAAACTGTTTTTT. Translated: CASSLSGLNEKLFF.

The rearrangement links TRBV10-3 to TRBJ2-5; 7 bases agree with TRBD2. The CDR3 is made up of 13 amino acids. The V gene's germline CDR1 is ENHRY and CDR2 SYGVKD. The V and J ends lost 11 bases and 3 bases, in that order; junction bases with no gene match: 9. CDR3 amino acids: CASGGTKEETQYF. CDR3 DNA: TGTGCCTCCGGAGGGACTAAGGAAGAGACCCAGTACTTC.

The chain employs TRBV28 and TRBJ2-7; 14 bases match TRBD2. CDR1 and CDR2 (germline): MDHEN, SYDVKM. The CDR3 spans 19 residues. V dropped 7 bases and J dropped 5; count of bases not matched to a gene: 19. The CDR3 loop reads CASTKTSGRAWGVGNEQYF. The DNA for the CDR3 is TGTGCCAGCACCAAGACTAGCGGGAGGGCCTGGGGGGTGGGAAACGAGCAGTACTTC.

The rearrangement links TRBV10-3 to TRBJ2-2, with TRBD1 matching over 8 bases. The CDR3 runs 15 residues. The V and J ends lost 5 bases and 5 bases, in that order; junction bases with no gene match: 7. From germline, CDR1 is ENHRY and CDR2 SYGVKD. The CDR3 DNA is TGTGCCATCAGTAAGGGACAGGTCGGAACCGGGGAGCTGTTTTTT. Translation: CAISKGQVGTGELFF.

The V call is TRBV6-1, the J call TRBJ1-5; D ambiguous. Per germline, CDR1 MNHNS and CDR2 SASEGT. The CDR3 has 15 residues. Deletions cut 8 bases from V and 0 bases from J, with 14 bases between. The CDR3 sequence: CASSPGSYSNQPQHF. The CDR3 DNA is TGTGCCAGCTCTCCGGGGTCCTATAGCAATCAGCCCCAGCATTTT.

This rearrangement joins TRBV7-9 to TRBJ2-1, with 12 bases matching TRBD2. The CDR3 totals 14 residues. Looked up from germline, CDR1 is SEHNR and CDR2 is FQNEAQ (reference sequence). Unmatched junction bases numbered 5, after V lost 5 bases and J lost 9 bases. The CDR3 DNA sequence: TGTGCCAGCAGCCCCGGACTAGCGGGGAGTGAGCAGTTCTTC. It encodes CASSPGLAGSEQFF.

The chain carries TRBV28 and TRBJ2-3; 7 bases align to TRBD1. The germline CDR1 and CDR2 sequences are MDHEN and SYDVKM. The CDR3 sequence is 14 residues long. The J segment lost 4 bases and the V segment lost 3 bases, leaving 4 bases of the junction unmatched. The CDR3 DNA is TGTGCCAGCAGTTTGACAGGGTTAGCAGATACGCAGTATTTT. Amino acid sequence: CASSLTGLADTQYF.

This chain joins TRBV5-6 and TRBJ1-6; D is ambiguous. Trimming removed 0 bases from V and 7 bases from J, with 11 bases in between. Germline CDR1 and CDR2: SGHDT and YYEEEE. The CDR3 contains 15 residues. The CDR3 coding sequence is TGTGCCAGCAGCTTGGTGGGGTCGGGGAATTCACCCCTCCACTTT. It specifies CASSLVGSGNSPLHF. The full variable domain, its missing parts supplied by reference TRBV5-6 and TRBJ1-6, is DAGVTQSPTHLIKTRGQQVTLRCSPKSGHDTVSWYQQALGQGPQFIFQYYEEEERQRGNFPDRFSGHQFPNYSSELNVNALLLGDSALYLCASSLVGSGNSPLHFGNGTRLTVT.

The V gene is TRBV30, the J gene TRBJ2-7, with 8 bases aligning to TRBD1. Germline values: CDR1 GTSNPN, CDR2 SVGIG (reference sequence). V dropped 5 bases and J dropped 6; count of bases not matched to a gene: 3. The CDR3 runs 11 residues. The CDR3 nucleotides are TGTGCCTGGGACAGGGGTGCCGAGCAGTACTTC. Translated, it gives CAWDRGAEQYF.

The genes are TRBV2 and TRBJ2-7; no clear D gene. CDR1 and CDR2 from the germline V gene are SNHLY and FYNNEI. The CDR3 sequence is 11 residues long. The germline V and J ends were trimmed by 4 bases and 3 bases, with 4 bases remaining between them. For the CDR3, the DNA is TGTGCCAGCAGTGCCCTCTACGAGCAGTACTTC. Translation gives CASSALYEQYF. The full variable domain, its missing parts supplied by reference TRBV2 and TRBJ2-7, is EPEVTQTPSHQVTQMGQEVILRCVPISNHLYFYWYRQILGQKVEFLVSFYNNEISEKSEIFDDQFSVERPDGSNFTLKIRSTKLEDSAMYFCASSALYEQYFGPGTRLTVT.

V and J are TRBV5-1 and TRBJ2-7; 7 nucleotides align to TRBD2. The J segment lost 1 base and the V segment lost 5 bases, leaving 9 bases of the junction unmatched. This CDR3 has 15 amino acids. In germline, CDR1 is SGHRS, CDR2 YFSETQ. The CDR3 spells CASRPTAGASYEQYF. CDR3 sequence (DNA): TGCGCCAGCAGACCCACGGCGGGAGCTTCCTACGAGCAGTACTTC.

In this sample, this clone turned up a few times. The chain employs TRBV2 and TRBJ1-6, with unresolved D. The V gene lost 3 bases and the J gene lost 9 bases, with 6 bases spanning the gap. CDR1 and CDR2 from the germline V gene are SNHLY and FYNNEI. The length of the CDR3 is 12 residues. The CDR3 nucleotides are TGTGCCAGCAGTGACAGATTTTCACCCCTCCACTTT. As protein: CASSDRFSPLHF.

This clone was seen once. CDR3 amino acids: CASSLEGSGVGGELFF. Here the CDR3 DNA reads TGCGCCAGTTCTCTTGAAGGCTCAGGGGTGGGCGGGGAGCTGTTTTTT. The chain carries TRBV4-1 and TRBJ2-2; the D gene is possibly TRBD1 (6 bases). V gave up 9 bases and J gave up 7 bases, with 24 bases separating them. The CDR3 spans 16 residues. CDR1 is MGHRA and CDR2 is YSYEKL in the germline V gene.

The chain joins TRBV2 to TRBJ1-1; tentative D call: TRBD1 (5 bases). Trimming removed 3 bases from V and 4 bases from J, with 9 bases in between. Germline lookup yields CDR1 SNHLY and CDR2 FYNNEI. The CDR3 totals 13 residues. The CDR3 nucleotides read TGTGCCAGCAGTGATATGGGGGGCACTGAAGCTTTCTTT. This codes for CASSDMGGTEAFF.

CDR3 coding DNA: TGCGCCAGCAGGTGGGACAGCCGGTCGCCCGGAAACACCATATATTTT. It translates to CASRWDSRSPGNTIYF. The rearrangement links TRBV5-1 to TRBJ1-3, with 7 bases aligning to TRBD1. The CDR3 contains 16 residues. With 5 bases clipped from V and 4 bases from J, the junction kept 12 bases outside the gene matches. The germline V gene encodes CDR1 SGHRS and CDR2 YFSETQ. The full variable domain, with the rest looked up from reference TRBV5-1 and TRBJ1-3, is KAGVTQTPRYLIKTRGQQVTLSCSPISGHRSVSWYQQTPGQGLQFLFEYFSETQRNKGNFPGRFSGRQFSNSRSEMNVSTLELGDSALYLCASRWDSRSPGNTIYFGEGSWLTVV.

The chain combines TRBV5-1 with TRBJ2-2, with 11 bases fitting TRBD2. The germline gives CDR1 SGHRS, CDR2 YFSETQ. V shed 2 bases and J 4 bases; nucleotides not matched to a gene: 4. The CDR3 is 16 residues long. The DNA for the CDR3 is TGCGCCAGCAGCTTCTCTAGCGGGAGGAGCACCGGGGAGCTGTTTTTT. This encodes CASSFSSGRSTGELFF.

V and J are TRBV28 and TRBJ1-5; D may be TRBD1 (5 bases). The CDR3 has 15 amino acids. V shed 7 bases and J shed 1 base, with 14 bases lying between them. The germline V gene encodes CDR1 MDHEN and CDR2 SYDVKM. CDR3 protein: CASKLDQGSNQPQHF. The CDR3 DNA is TGTGCCAGCAAGTTAGATCAGGGAAGCAATCAGCCCCAGCATTTT.